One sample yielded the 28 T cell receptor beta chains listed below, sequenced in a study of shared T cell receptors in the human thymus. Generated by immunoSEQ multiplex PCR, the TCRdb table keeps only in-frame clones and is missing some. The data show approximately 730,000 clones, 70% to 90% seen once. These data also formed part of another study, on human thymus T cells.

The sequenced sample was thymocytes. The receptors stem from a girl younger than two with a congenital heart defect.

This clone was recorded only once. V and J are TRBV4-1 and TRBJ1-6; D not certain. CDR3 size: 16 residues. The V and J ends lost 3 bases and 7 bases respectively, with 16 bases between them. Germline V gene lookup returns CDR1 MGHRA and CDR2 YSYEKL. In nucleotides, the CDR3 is TGCGCCAGCAGCCACTATACGACTTTTCCCAATTCACCCCTCCACTTT. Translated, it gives CASSHYTTFPNSPLHF.

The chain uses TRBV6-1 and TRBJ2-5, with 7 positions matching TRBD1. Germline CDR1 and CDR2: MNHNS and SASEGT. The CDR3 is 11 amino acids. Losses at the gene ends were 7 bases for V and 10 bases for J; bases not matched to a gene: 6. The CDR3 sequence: CASTQGTDQYF. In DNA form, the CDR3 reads TGTGCCAGCACACAGGGGACCGACCAGTACTTC.

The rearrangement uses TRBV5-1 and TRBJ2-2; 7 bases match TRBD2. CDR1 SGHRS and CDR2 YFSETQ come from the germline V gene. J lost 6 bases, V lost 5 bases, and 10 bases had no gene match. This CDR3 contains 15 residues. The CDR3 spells CASSSSGRLAGELFF. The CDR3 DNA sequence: TGCGCCAGCAGTTCTAGCGGACGGCTTGCCGGGGAGCTGTTTTTT.

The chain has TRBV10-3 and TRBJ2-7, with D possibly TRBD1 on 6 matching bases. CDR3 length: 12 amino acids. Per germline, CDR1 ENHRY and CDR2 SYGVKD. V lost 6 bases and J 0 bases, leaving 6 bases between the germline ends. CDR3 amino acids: CAIRDSSYEQYF. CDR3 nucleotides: TGTGCCATCAGGGACAGCTCCTACGAGCAGTACTTC.

CDR3 nucleotide sequence: TGCGCCAGCAGCGATAGACCCGGGAACATTCAGTACTTC. Its translation: CASSDRPGNIQYF. The chain carries TRBV5-1 and TRBJ2-4; no reliable D call. The germline V gene encodes CDR1 SGHRS and CDR2 YFSETQ. With 4 bases removed from V and 7 bases from J, the gap between germline ends came to 12 bases. CDR3 size: 13 residues.

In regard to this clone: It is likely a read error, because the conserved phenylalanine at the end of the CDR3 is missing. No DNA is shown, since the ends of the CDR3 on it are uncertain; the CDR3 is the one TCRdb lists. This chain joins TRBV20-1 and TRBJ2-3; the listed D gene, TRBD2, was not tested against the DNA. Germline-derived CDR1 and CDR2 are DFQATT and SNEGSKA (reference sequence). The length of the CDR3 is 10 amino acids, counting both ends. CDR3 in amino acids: CSASLAPREI.

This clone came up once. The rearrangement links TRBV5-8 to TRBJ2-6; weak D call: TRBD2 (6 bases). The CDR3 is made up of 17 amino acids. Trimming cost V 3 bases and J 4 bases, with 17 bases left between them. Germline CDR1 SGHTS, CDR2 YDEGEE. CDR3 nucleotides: TGTGCCAGCAGCTCGGGGGTCTCTGGTCTCGGGGCCAACGTCCTGACTTTC. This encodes CASSSGVSGLGANVLTF.

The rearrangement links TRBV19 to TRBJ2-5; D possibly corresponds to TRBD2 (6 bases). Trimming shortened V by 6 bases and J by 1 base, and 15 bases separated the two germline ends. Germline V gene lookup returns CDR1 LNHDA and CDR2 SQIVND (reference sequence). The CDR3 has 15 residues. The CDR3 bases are TGTGCCAGTAGGCTCCACCAGGGAGGCCAAGAGACCCAGTACTTC. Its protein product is CASRLHQGGQETQYF.

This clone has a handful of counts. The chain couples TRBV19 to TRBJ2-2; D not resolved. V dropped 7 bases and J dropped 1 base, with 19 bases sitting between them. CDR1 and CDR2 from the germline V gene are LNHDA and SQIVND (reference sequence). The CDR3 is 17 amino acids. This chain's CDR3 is CASIQFQVFGNTGELFF. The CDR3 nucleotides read TGTGCCAGTATCCAGTTCCAGGTTTTCGGGAACACCGGGGAGCTGTTTTTT.

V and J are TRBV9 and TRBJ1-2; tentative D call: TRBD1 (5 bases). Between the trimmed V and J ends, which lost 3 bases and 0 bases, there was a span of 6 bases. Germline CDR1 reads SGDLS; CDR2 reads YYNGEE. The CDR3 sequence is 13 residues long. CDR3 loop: CASSAQANYGYTF. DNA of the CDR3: TGTGCCAGCAGCGCACAGGCTAACTATGGCTACACCTTC.

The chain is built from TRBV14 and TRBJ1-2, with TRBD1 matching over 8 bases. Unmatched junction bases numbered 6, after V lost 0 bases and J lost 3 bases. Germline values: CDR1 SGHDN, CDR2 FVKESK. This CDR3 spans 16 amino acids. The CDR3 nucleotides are TGTGCCAGCAGCCAAGACCCCCCGGACAGGGACTATGGCTACACCTTC. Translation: CASSQDPPDRDYGYTF.

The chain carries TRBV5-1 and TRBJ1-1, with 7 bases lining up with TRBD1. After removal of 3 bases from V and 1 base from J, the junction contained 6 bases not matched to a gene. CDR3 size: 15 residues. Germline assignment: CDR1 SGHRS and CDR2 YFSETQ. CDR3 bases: TGCGCCAGCAGCTCAGAGGACAGGAGGAACACTGAAGCTTTCTTT. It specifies CASSSEDRRNTEAFF.

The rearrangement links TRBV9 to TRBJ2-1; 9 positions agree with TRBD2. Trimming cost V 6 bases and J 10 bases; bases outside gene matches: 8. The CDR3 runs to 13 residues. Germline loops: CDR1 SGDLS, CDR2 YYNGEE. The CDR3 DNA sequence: TGTGCCAGCAATGGGCGGGGGGGGAAAGAGCAGTTCTTC. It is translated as CASNGRGGKEQFF. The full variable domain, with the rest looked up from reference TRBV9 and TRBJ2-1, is DSGVTQTPKHLITATGQRVTLRCSPRSGDLSVYWYQQSLDQGLQFLIQYYNGEERAKGNILERFSAQQFPDLHSELNLSSLELGDSALYFCASNGRGGKEQFFGPGTRLTVL.

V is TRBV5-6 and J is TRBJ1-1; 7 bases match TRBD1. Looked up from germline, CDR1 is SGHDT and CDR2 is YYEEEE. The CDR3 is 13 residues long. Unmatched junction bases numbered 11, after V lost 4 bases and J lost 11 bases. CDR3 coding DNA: TGTGCCAGCAGCAAGGGACAGCAGCTTGGGGCTTTCTTT. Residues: CASSKGQQLGAFF.

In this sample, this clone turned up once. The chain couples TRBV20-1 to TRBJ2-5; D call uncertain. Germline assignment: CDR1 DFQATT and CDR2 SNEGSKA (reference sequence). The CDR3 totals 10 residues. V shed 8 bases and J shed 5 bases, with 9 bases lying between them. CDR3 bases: TGCAGTTCTCCCAGGGAGACCCAGTACTTC. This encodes CSSPRETQYF.

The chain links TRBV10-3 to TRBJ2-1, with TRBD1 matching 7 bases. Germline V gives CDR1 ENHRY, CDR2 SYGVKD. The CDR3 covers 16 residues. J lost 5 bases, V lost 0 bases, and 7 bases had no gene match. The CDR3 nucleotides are TGTGCCATCAGTGAGTCGCCCGGGACAGCTAACAATGAGCAGTTCTTC. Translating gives CAISESPGTANNEQFF.

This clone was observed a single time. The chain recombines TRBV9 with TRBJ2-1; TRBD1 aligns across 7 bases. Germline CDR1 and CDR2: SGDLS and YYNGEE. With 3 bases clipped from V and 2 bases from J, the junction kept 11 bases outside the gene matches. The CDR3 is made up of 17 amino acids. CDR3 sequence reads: CASSDTGTEPPYNEQFF. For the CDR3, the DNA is TGTGCCAGCAGCGACACCGGGACAGAGCCTCCCTACAATGAGCAGTTCTTC.

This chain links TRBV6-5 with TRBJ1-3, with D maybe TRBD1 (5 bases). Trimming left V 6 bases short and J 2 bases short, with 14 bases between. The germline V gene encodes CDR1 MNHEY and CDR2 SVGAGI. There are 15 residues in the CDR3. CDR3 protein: CASRGLGAPGNTIYF. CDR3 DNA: TGTGCCAGCAGGGGGTTAGGGGCGCCTGGAAACACCATATATTTT.

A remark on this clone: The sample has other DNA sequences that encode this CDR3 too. The DNA of the CDR3 is TGTGCCAGCAGCTCCCTAGCGGGGGGGCCCACAGATACGCAGTATTTT. This gives the protein CASSSLAGGPTDTQYF. The chain couples TRBV7-6 to TRBJ2-3, with 12 nucleotides matching TRBD2. J gave up 2 bases and V 4 bases, and 4 bases lay outside the gene matches. CDR1 and CDR2 (germline): SGHVS, FNYEAQ. The CDR3 has 16 residues.

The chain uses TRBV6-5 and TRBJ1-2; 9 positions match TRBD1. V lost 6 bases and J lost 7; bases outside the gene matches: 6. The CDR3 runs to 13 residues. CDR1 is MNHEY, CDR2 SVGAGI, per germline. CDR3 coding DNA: TGTGCCAGCAGATTGGGACAGGGTGGTGGCTACACCTTC. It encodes CASRLGQGGGYTF.

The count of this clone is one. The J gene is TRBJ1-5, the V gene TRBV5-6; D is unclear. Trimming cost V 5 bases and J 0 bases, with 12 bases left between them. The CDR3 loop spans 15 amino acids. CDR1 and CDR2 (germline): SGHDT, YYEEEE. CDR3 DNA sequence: TGTGCCAGCAGGTTCCACTCAAATAGCAATCAGCCCCAGCATTTT. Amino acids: CASRFHSNSNQPQHF.

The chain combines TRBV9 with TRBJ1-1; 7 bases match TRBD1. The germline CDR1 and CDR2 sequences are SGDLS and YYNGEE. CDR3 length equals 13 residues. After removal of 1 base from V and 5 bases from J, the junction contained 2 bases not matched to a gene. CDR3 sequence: CASSVTGVTEAFF. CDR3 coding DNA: TGTGCCAGCAGCGTAACAGGGGTGACTGAAGCTTTCTTT. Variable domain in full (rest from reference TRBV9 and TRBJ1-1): DSGVTQTPKHLITATGQRVTLRCSPRSGDLSVYWYQQSLDQGLQFLIQYYNGEERAKGNILERFSAQQFPDLHSELNLSSLELGDSALYFCASSVTGVTEAFFGQGTRLTVV.

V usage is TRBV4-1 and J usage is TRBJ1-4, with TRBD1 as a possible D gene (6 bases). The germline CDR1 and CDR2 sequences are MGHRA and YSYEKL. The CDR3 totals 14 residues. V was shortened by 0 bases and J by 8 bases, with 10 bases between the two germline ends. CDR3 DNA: TGCGCCAGCAGCCAAGACACAGGGTGGGAAAAACTGTTTTTT. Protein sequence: CASSQDTGWEKLFF.

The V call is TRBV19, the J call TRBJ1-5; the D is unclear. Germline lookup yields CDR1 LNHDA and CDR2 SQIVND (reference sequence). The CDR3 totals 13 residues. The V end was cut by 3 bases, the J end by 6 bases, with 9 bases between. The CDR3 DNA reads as TGTGCCAGTAGTATCCACAGAAGTCAGCCCCAGCATTTT. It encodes CASSIHRSQPQHF.

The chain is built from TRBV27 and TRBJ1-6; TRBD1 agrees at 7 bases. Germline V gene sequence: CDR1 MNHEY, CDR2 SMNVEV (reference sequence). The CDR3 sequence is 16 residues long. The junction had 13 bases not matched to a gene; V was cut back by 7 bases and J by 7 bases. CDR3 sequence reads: CASTQTGKLGNSPLHF. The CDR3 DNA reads TGTGCCAGCACCCAGACAGGGAAGCTTGGGAATTCACCCCTCCACTTT.

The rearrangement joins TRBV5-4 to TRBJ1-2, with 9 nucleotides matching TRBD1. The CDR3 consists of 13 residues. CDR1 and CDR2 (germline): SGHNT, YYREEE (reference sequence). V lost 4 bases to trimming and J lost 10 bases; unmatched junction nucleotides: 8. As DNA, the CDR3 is TGTGCCAGCAGCCCCTGGACAGGGGTTAACTACACCTTC. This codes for CASSPWTGVNYTF.

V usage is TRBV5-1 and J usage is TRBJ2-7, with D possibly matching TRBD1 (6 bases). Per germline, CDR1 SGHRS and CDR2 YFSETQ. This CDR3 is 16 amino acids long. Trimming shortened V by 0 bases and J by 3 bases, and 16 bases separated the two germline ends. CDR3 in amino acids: CASSLATGGKDYEQYF. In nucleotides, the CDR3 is TGCGCCAGCAGCTTGGCAACTGGGGGCAAGGACTACGAGCAGTACTTC.

CDR3 DNA: TGTGCCAGCAGTCCCTCCCCTCTTCGGACTAGCGGGGGGGAGACCCAGTACTTC. Amino acids: CASSPSPLRTSGGETQYF. The chain couples TRBV27 to TRBJ2-5; 14 nucleotides agree with TRBD2. The V and J ends lost 5 bases and 5 bases, in that order; junction bases with no gene match: 13. The CDR3 consists of 18 residues. Per germline, CDR1 MNHEY and CDR2 SMNVEV (reference sequence).